The rows below give T cell receptor beta chains drawn from one sample of a study of T cell responses to AZD1222 COVID-19 vaccine. Some clones are missing from TCRdb's copy, which holds only in-frame ones; the method was immunoSEQ multiplex PCR. The sample has around 150,000 clones, just over 90% seen once. The sample was peripheral blood, taken 28 days after the second AZD1222 dose. These receptors all come from an adult who received the AZD1222 COVID-19 vaccine. Each CDR3 is given with its conserved first and last residue. A D gene is named only where the DNA matches it firmly. The size of a clone is reported for some rows only, either as once, few or many, or as a class for expanded clones.

d_call: -
clone_size: -
cdr3_length: 15
v_call: TRBV7-9
j_call: TRBJ1-6
cdr3_aa: CASSPPAQNNSPLHF
cdr3_nt: TGTGCCAGCAGCCCCCCGGCGCAGAATAATTCACCCCTCCACTTT

d_call: -
clone_size: -
cdr3_length: 16
v_call: TRBV11-3
j_call: TRBJ2-1
cdr3_aa: CASSLEGSRAGNEQFF
cdr3_nt: TGTGCCAGCAGCTTAGAAGGTAGCAGGGCGGGCAATGAGCAGTTCTTC

d_call: TRBD1
clone_size: -
cdr3_length: 16
v_call: TRBV19
j_call: TRBJ1-1
cdr3_aa: CASSIGTGGFNTEAFF
cdr3_nt: TGTGCCAGTAGTATAGGAACAGGGGGATTTAACACTGAAGCTTTCTTT

d_call: TRBD1
clone_size: -
cdr3_length: 13
v_call: TRBV30
j_call: TRBJ1-3
cdr3_aa: CAIGQGGGNTIYF
cdr3_nt: TGTGCCATAGGACAGGGAGGCGGAAACACCATATATTTT

d_call: -
clone_size: -
cdr3_length: 11
v_call: TRBV20-1
j_call: TRBJ1-1
cdr3_aa: CSAPQGTEAFF
cdr3_nt: TGCAGTGCTCCTCAGGGCACTGAAGCTTTCTTT

d_call: -
clone_size: -
cdr3_length: 13
v_call: TRBV19
j_call: TRBJ2-7
cdr3_aa: CASSPGTTYEQYF
cdr3_nt: TGTGCCAGTAGTCCCGGGACGACCTACGAGCAGTACTTC

d_call: -
clone_size: -
cdr3_length: 14
v_call: TRBV3-1/TRBV3-2
j_call: TRBJ1-4
cdr3_aa: CASSQTQREWDLFF
cdr3_nt: TGTGCCAGCAGCCAGACCCAAAGGGAATGGGATCTGTTTTTT

d_call: -
clone_size: -
cdr3_length: 15
v_call: TRBV6-5
j_call: TRBJ1-4
cdr3_aa: CASSGRQSDWEKLFF
cdr3_nt: TGTGCCAGCAGCGGCAGACAGTCCGATTGGGAAAAACTGTTTTTT

d_call: -
clone_size: -
cdr3_length: 15
v_call: TRBV28
j_call: TRBJ1-2
cdr3_aa: CASSPLSAGNYGYTF
cdr3_nt: TGTGCCAGCAGTCCCCTCTCCGCTGGGAACTATGGCTACACCTTC

d_call: TRBD1
clone_size: few
cdr3_length: 14
v_call: TRBV29-1
j_call: TRBJ1-2
cdr3_aa: CSVGASGGGYGYTF
cdr3_nt: TGCAGCGTTGGGGCATCAGGGGGCGGGTATGGCTACACCTTC

d_call: -
clone_size: -
cdr3_length: 18
v_call: TRBV10-3
j_call: TRBJ2-5
cdr3_aa: CAISEWQGTRHGQETQYF
cdr3_nt: TGTGCCATCAGTGAGTGGCAGGGCACGAGGCACGGGCAAGAGACCCAGTACTTC

d_call: -
clone_size: -
cdr3_length: 13
v_call: TRBV29-1
j_call: TRBJ2-2
cdr3_aa: CSTGQTNTGELFF
cdr3_nt: TGCAGCACTGGACAGACGAACACCGGGGAGCTGTTTTTT

d_call: -
clone_size: -
cdr3_length: 15
v_call: TRBV12-5
j_call: TRBJ2-5
cdr3_aa: CASGLVTGAQETQYF
cdr3_nt: TGTGCTAGTGGTTTGGTAACTGGAGCCCAAGAGACCCAGTACTTC

d_call: TRBD1
clone_size: -
cdr3_length: 14
v_call: TRBV6-6
j_call: TRBJ1-1
cdr3_aa: CASSQGGQHTEAFF
cdr3_nt: TGTGCCAGCAGTCAGGGGGGGCAGCACACTGAAGCTTTCTTT

d_call: -
clone_size: once
cdr3_length: 14
v_call: TRBV20-1
j_call: TRBJ2-7
cdr3_aa: CSASTGRITYEQYF
cdr3_nt: TGCAGTGCTAGTACCGGCCGGATTACCTACGAGCAGTACTTC

d_call: -
clone_size: -
cdr3_length: 14
v_call: TRBV9
j_call: TRBJ2-1
cdr3_aa: CASSVAPSYNEQFF
cdr3_nt: TGTGCCAGCAGCGTAGCGCCTTCCTACAATGAGCAGTTCTTC

d_call: -
clone_size: -
cdr3_length: 14
v_call: TRBV7-9
j_call: TRBJ1-2
cdr3_aa: CASSFAGRGYGYTF
cdr3_nt: TGTGCCAGCAGTTTTGCGGGACGCGGCTATGGCTACACCTTC

d_call: -
clone_size: -
cdr3_length: 15
v_call: TRBV19
j_call: TRBJ2-1
cdr3_aa: CASSWLFEGYNEQFF
cdr3_nt: TGTGCCAGTAGTTGGTTGTTCGAGGGGTACAATGAGCAGTTCTTC

d_call: -
clone_size: -
cdr3_length: 14
v_call: TRBV6-4
j_call: TRBJ1-1
cdr3_aa: CASSDGTAATEAFF
cdr3_nt: TGTGCCAGCAGTGATGGGACCGCAGCCACTGAAGCTTTCTTT

d_call: -
clone_size: -
cdr3_length: 13
v_call: TRBV3-1/TRBV3-2
j_call: TRBJ1-1
cdr3_aa: CASGRQPTTEAFF
cdr3_nt: TGTGCCAGCGGACGGCAGCCGACAACTGAAGCTTTCTTT

d_call: TRBD1
clone_size: -
cdr3_length: 15
v_call: TRBV19
j_call: TRBJ1-2
cdr3_aa: CASSIEIGTAIGYTF
cdr3_nt: TGTGCCAGTAGTATAGAGATTGGGACAGCTATTGGCTACACCTTC

d_call: -
clone_size: -
cdr3_length: 16
v_call: TRBV2
j_call: TRBJ1-2
cdr3_aa: CASSVKQAVRYYGYTF
cdr3_nt: TGTGCCAGCAGTGTAAAACAGGCAGTGCGTTACTATGGCTACACCTTC

d_call: TRBD1
clone_size: -
cdr3_length: 16
v_call: TRBV5-6
j_call: TRBJ1-2
cdr3_aa: CASTGQGRRKKYGYTF
cdr3_nt: TGTGCCAGCACCGGACAGGGGCGCCGAAAGAAATATGGCTACACCTTC

d_call: -
clone_size: -
cdr3_length: 16
v_call: TRBV11-2
j_call: TRBJ1-6
cdr3_aa: CASSLPEEDYNSPLHF
cdr3_nt: TGTGCCAGCAGCCTACCCGAGGAGGATTATAATTCACCCCTCCACTTT

d_call: TRBD2
clone_size: -
cdr3_length: 16
v_call: TRBV29-1
j_call: TRBJ2-1
cdr3_aa: CSVESRLAGAYNEQFF
cdr3_nt: TGCAGCGTTGAATCCCGTCTAGCGGGAGCCTACAATGAGCAGTTCTTC

d_call: TRBD2
clone_size: -
cdr3_length: 16
v_call: TRBV28
j_call: TRBJ2-5
cdr3_aa: CASRGLAGGYQETQYF
cdr3_nt: TGTGCCAGCAGAGGACTAGCGGGAGGGTACCAAGAGACCCAGTACTTC

d_call: TRBD1
clone_size: -
cdr3_length: 16
v_call: TRBV4-3
j_call: TRBJ1-2
cdr3_aa: CASSLHGQVRKNGYTF
cdr3_nt: TGCGCCAGCAGCCTACACGGACAGGTTCGTAAGAATGGCTACACCTTC

d_call: -
clone_size: -
cdr3_length: 14
v_call: TRBV18
j_call: TRBJ1-2
cdr3_aa: CASSPNGQNYGYTF
cdr3_nt: TGTGCCAGCTCACCAAACGGTCAGAACTATGGCTACACCTTC

d_call: -
clone_size: -
cdr3_length: 14
v_call: TRBV10-3
j_call: TRBJ1-1
cdr3_aa: CAISGDTRGTEAFF
cdr3_nt: TGTGCCATCAGTGGGGACACCCGGGGGACTGAAGCTTTCTTT

d_call: -
clone_size: -
cdr3_length: 15
v_call: TRBV30
j_call: TRBJ1-1
cdr3_aa: CAWVGQNLLNTEAFF
cdr3_nt: TGTGCCTGGGTGGGTCAAAATCTCTTGAACACTGAAGCTTTCTTT

d_call: -
clone_size: -
cdr3_length: 15
v_call: TRBV10-2
j_call: TRBJ1-6
cdr3_aa: CASSDRGRVNSPLHF
cdr3_nt: TGCGCCAGCAGTGATCGGGGGAGGGTCAATTCACCCCTCCACTTT

d_call: -
clone_size: -
cdr3_length: 16
v_call: TRBV18
j_call: TRBJ1-1
cdr3_aa: CASSPSSSLGNTEAFF
cdr3_nt: TGTGCCAGCTCACCCTCAAGTTCCCTGGGCAACACTGAAGCTTTCTTT

d_call: -
clone_size: -
cdr3_length: 15
v_call: TRBV19
j_call: TRBJ2-3
cdr3_aa: CASSIGGQNTDTQYF
cdr3_nt: TGTGCCAGTAGTATAGGAGGCCAAAACACAGATACGCAGTATTTT

d_call: TRBD1
clone_size: -
cdr3_length: 15
v_call: TRBV5-1
j_call: TRBJ1-1
cdr3_aa: CASSWTGDRNTEAFF
cdr3_nt: TGCGCCAGCAGCTGGACAGGGGACAGGAACACTGAAGCTTTCTTT

d_call: TRBD1
clone_size: -
cdr3_length: 14
v_call: TRBV13
j_call: TRBJ1-1
cdr3_aa: CASSFGTGPQEAFF
cdr3_nt: TGTGCCAGCAGCTTCGGGACAGGACCCCAAGAAGCTTTCTTT

d_call: -
clone_size: -
cdr3_length: 16
v_call: TRBV4-1
j_call: TRBJ2-7
cdr3_aa: CASSQDGTGSSYEQYF
cdr3_nt: TGCGCCAGCAGCCAAGATGGTACCGGCAGCTCCTACGAGCAGTACTTC

d_call: -
clone_size: -
cdr3_length: 15
v_call: TRBV27
j_call: TRBJ1-5
cdr3_aa: CASSLRGGSNQPQHF
cdr3_nt: TGTGCCAGCAGTTTAAGGGGGGGTAGCAATCAGCCCCAGCATTTT

d_call: TRBD1
clone_size: -
cdr3_length: 16
v_call: TRBV4-2
j_call: TRBJ1-4
cdr3_aa: CASSQVWGQGFEKLFF
cdr3_nt: TGTGCCAGCAGCCAGGTGTGGGGACAGGGGTTTGAAAAACTGTTTTTT

d_call: -
clone_size: -
cdr3_length: 14
v_call: TRBV2
j_call: TRBJ1-2
cdr3_aa: CASSDRTSNYGYTF
cdr3_nt: TGTGCCAGCAGTGACAGAACCTCTAACTATGGCTACACCTTC

d_call: -
clone_size: -
cdr3_length: 15
v_call: TRBV7-6
j_call: TRBJ1-3
cdr3_aa: CASSLADISGNTIYF
cdr3_nt: TGTGCCAGCAGCTTAGCGGACATCTCTGGAAACACCATATATTTT

d_call: TRBD1
clone_size: -
cdr3_length: 13
v_call: TRBV7-2
j_call: TRBJ1-2
cdr3_aa: CASSLEGQGGYTF
cdr3_nt: TGTGCCAGCAGCTTAGAGGGACAGGGTGGCTACACCTTC

d_call: -
clone_size: -
cdr3_length: 14
v_call: TRBV19
j_call: TRBJ1-1
cdr3_aa: CASSIADHATEAFF
cdr3_nt: TGTGCCAGTAGTATTGCGGACCATGCCACTGAAGCTTTCTTT

d_call: -
clone_size: -
cdr3_length: 15
v_call: TRBV4-1
j_call: TRBJ1-1
cdr3_aa: CASSQGVPSGTEAFF
cdr3_nt: TGCGCCAGCAGCCAAGGGGTGCCCAGTGGCACTGAAGCTTTCTTT

d_call: TRBD1
clone_size: -
cdr3_length: 14
v_call: TRBV7-9
j_call: TRBJ1-6
cdr3_aa: CASSPTGAGSPLHF
cdr3_nt: TGTGCCAGCAGCCCGACAGGGGCAGGGTCACCCCTCCACTTT

d_call: -
clone_size: -
cdr3_length: 13
v_call: TRBV28
j_call: TRBJ1-2
cdr3_aa: CASSPGQTSGYTF
cdr3_nt: TGTGCCAGCAGCCCCGGACAGACTAGCGGCTACACCTTC

d_call: TRBD2
clone_size: -
cdr3_length: 17
v_call: TRBV2
j_call: TRBJ2-7
cdr3_aa: CASRYPGLAGRMSEQYF
cdr3_nt: TGTGCCAGCAGGTACCCGGGACTAGCGGGGCGCATGAGCGAGCAGTACTTC

d_call: -
clone_size: -
cdr3_length: 16
v_call: TRBV30
j_call: TRBJ1-1
cdr3_aa: CAWTPGAGVRNTEAFF
cdr3_nt: TGTGCCTGGACCCCTGGGGCAGGGGTTCGGAACACTGAAGCTTTCTTT

d_call: -
clone_size: -
cdr3_length: 13
v_call: TRBV12-3/TRBV12-4
j_call: TRBJ1-5
cdr3_aa: CASRSRVNQPQHF
cdr3_nt: TGTGCCAGCAGATCTCGAGTGAATCAGCCCCAGCATTTT

d_call: -
clone_size: -
cdr3_length: 11
v_call: TRBV3-1/TRBV3-2
j_call: TRBJ1-5
cdr3_aa: CASGGNQPQHF
cdr3_nt: TGTGCCAGCGGTGGGAATCAGCCCCAGCATTTT

d_call: TRBD1
clone_size: -
cdr3_length: 13
v_call: TRBV2
j_call: TRBJ1-1
cdr3_aa: CASRGTGVGEAFF
cdr3_nt: TGTGCCAGCAGGGGAACAGGGGTGGGGGAAGCTTTCTTT

d_call: TRBD2
clone_size: -
cdr3_length: 15
v_call: TRBV10-3
j_call: TRBJ2-5
cdr3_aa: CAISASGEGRETQYF
cdr3_nt: TGTGCCATCAGTGCTAGCGGGGAAGGTCGGGAGACCCAGTACTTC

d_call: -
clone_size: -
cdr3_length: 14
v_call: TRBV18
j_call: TRBJ1-4
cdr3_aa: CASSEKGQVEKLFF
cdr3_nt: TGTGCCAGCTCAGAAAAGGGGCAGGTCGAAAAACTGTTTTTT

d_call: TRBD1
clone_size: -
cdr3_length: 15
v_call: TRBV6-5
j_call: TRBJ1-1
cdr3_aa: CASSYLGQGNTEAFF
cdr3_nt: TGTGCCAGCAGTTACTTGGGACAGGGTAACACTGAAGCTTTCTTT

d_call: -
clone_size: -
cdr3_length: 13
v_call: TRBV5-6
j_call: TRBJ2-2
cdr3_aa: CASSRTNTGELFF
cdr3_nt: TGTGCCAGCAGCAGAACAAACACCGGGGAGCTGTTTTTT